This entry lists 15 T cell receptor beta chains sequenced from one sample in a study of vaccination effects on CD4 cells after COVID-19. At the end of less than 12 days of culture, CD4+ T cells were isolated. All study participants received two doses of BNT162b2 or mRNA-1273 vaccine. What these receptors recognize is not known. Some clones are missing from TCRdb's copy, which holds only in-frame ones; the method was immunoSEQ multiplex PCR. Counted here are tens of thousands of clones, about 74% occurring once; the ten biggest clones make up about 2.2%. Material: CD4+ T cells from PBMCs cultured without peptide, obtained after COVID-19 vaccination. The receptors originated from a human donor who received a COVID-19 vaccine.

This chain joins TRBV5-5 and TRBJ2-3; no firm D call. V was trimmed by 0 bases and J by 2 bases, leaving 7 bases between them. Per germline, CDR1 SGHKS and CDR2 YYEKEE (reference sequence). The CDR3 consists of 14 residues. CDR3 coding DNA: TGTGCCAGCAGCTTGGGGGCCTACACAGATACGCAGTATTTT. Translation: CASSLGAYTDTQYF.

The V call is TRBV28, the J call TRBJ1-1; D possibly corresponds to TRBD1 (5 bases). Trimming pared 6 bases from V and 5 bases from J, leaving 19 bases between. Looked up from germline, CDR1 is MDHEN and CDR2 is SYDVKM. The length of the CDR3 is 15 residues. The CDR3 here is CASRGEGTAETEAFF. For the CDR3, the DNA is TGTGCCAGCAGGGGGGAAGGGACCGCGGAGACTGAAGCTTTCTTT.

The chain employs TRBV5-4 and TRBJ2-2, with D possibly TRBD1 on 6 matching bases. This CDR3 region has 16 residues. The germline V gene encodes CDR1 SGHNT and CDR2 YYREEE (reference sequence). V was pared by 0 bases and J by 0 bases, with 9 bases between. CDR3 region: CASSLGGPTNTGELFF. The CDR3 nucleotides are TGTGCCAGCAGCTTGGGGGGGCCGACGAACACCGGGGAGCTGTTTTTT. Combining the CDR3 with reference TRBV5-4 and TRBJ2-2 gives the whole variable domain ETGVTQSPTHLIKTRGQQVTLRCSSQSGHNTVSWYQQALGQGPQFIFQYYREEENGRGNFPPRFSGLQFPNYSSELNVNALELDDSALYLCASSLGGPTNTGELFFGEGSRLTVL.

This chain uses TRBV6-6 with TRBJ2-2; D gene unclear. Germline values: CDR1 MNHNY, CDR2 SVGAGI (reference sequence). This CDR3 contains 14 residues. The V end lost 5 bases, the J end lost 7 bases, and 14 bases lay between the germline ends. CDR3 amino acids: CASSVRAINGELFF. The DNA of the CDR3 is TGTGCCAGCAGTGTCCGGGCCATTAACGGGGAGCTGTTTTTT.

The V and J genes are TRBV14 and TRBJ1-1; no clear D. Germline V gives CDR1 SGHDN, CDR2 FVKESK. Deletions cut 2 bases from V and 5 bases from J, with 9 bases between. The CDR3 runs to 13 residues. CDR3: CASSQNFWTEAFF. CDR3 DNA: TGTGCCAGCAGCCAAAATTTTTGGACTGAAGCTTTCTTT.

V and J are TRBV5-1 and TRBJ1-4, with a possible D match to TRBD1 (5 bases). Germline CDR1 reads SGHRS; CDR2 reads YFSETQ. CDR3 size: 13 residues. Deletions cut 4 bases from V and 5 bases from J, with 9 bases between. The CDR3 nucleotides are TGCGCCAGCAGCCAGACAGTAAATGAAAAACTGTTTTTT. Amino acid sequence: CASSQTVNEKLFF.

The gene calls are TRBV6-6 and TRBJ1-1; a weak D match, TRBD1 (5 bases). From germline, CDR1 is MNHNY and CDR2 SVGAGI (reference sequence). V was cut by 5 bases and J by 4 bases, with 17 bases left in between. The length of the CDR3 is 15 residues. The CDR3 nucleotides read TGTGCCAGCAGTACGCAGGGATCCATGAGCACTGAAGCTTTCTTT. It encodes CASSTQGSMSTEAFF.

The chain uses TRBV5-4 and TRBJ2-3; TRBD1 matches at 8 bases. The trim removed 0 bases at V and 4 bases at J, leaving 4 bases unmatched. CDR1 SGHNT and CDR2 YYREEE come from the germline V gene (reference sequence). This CDR3 has 15 residues. Here the CDR3 reads CASSLGRGQADTQYF. As DNA, the CDR3 is TGTGCCAGCAGCTTGGGCAGGGGGCAAGCAGATACGCAGTATTTT.

A few counts support this clone. The chain links TRBV9 to TRBJ2-2; D not resolved. Deletions cut 0 bases from V and 1 base from J, with 10 bases between. CDR1 is SGDLS and CDR2 is YYNGEE in the germline V gene. CDR3 length: 16 residues. CDR3 in DNA: TGTGCCAGCAGCGTAGATTTGTCGAGGAACACCGGGGAGCTGTTTTTT. Translating it yields CASSVDLSRNTGELFF.

This clone was recorded a few times. The rearrangement links TRBV3-1 (or the pseudogene TRBV3-2) to TRBJ2-7; D possibly corresponds to TRBD2 (6 bases). Between the trimmed V and J ends, which lost 5 bases and 10 bases, there was a span of 12 bases. There are 11 residues in the CDR3. CDR1 is LGHDT and CDR2 is YNNKEL in the germline V gene (reference sequence). CDR3 nucleotides: TGTGCCAGCAGCGACGGGGACTTCCAGTACGTC. It yields the protein CASSDGDFQYV.

This clone was seen a single time. The chain recombines TRBV7-2 with TRBJ1-2; D not resolved. Germline values: CDR1 SGHTA, CDR2 FQGNSA. Trimming took off 7 bases at V and 4 bases at J, with 16 bases between the two ends. The CDR3 length is 14 residues. The CDR3 loop is CASTTTPGPYGYTF. The CDR3, as DNA: TGTGCCAGCACTACTACCCCCGGGCCCTATGGCTACACCTTC.

The chain recombines TRBV5-1 with TRBJ2-7; 10 nucleotides line up with TRBD2. The CDR3 extends over 16 amino acids. J lost 4 bases, V lost 2 bases, and 9 bases had no gene match. The germline V gene encodes CDR1 SGHRS and CDR2 YFSETQ. CDR3 protein: CASSFGTSGDLYEQYV. CDR3 sequence (DNA): TGCGCCAGCAGCTTCGGAACTAGCGGGGACCTTTACGAGCAGTACGTC.

A single count supports this clone. V is TRBV5-1 and J is TRBJ1-4; D not resolved. This CDR3 region has 16 residues. The germline V gene has CDR1 SGHRS and CDR2 YFSETQ. V was shortened by 0 bases and J by 5 bases, with 14 bases between the two germline ends. DNA for the CDR3: TGCGCCAGCAGCTTGGCCGGTTCGGGAGACAATGAAAAACTGTTTTTT. Its translation: CASSLAGSGDNEKLFF.

This chain connects TRBV27 to TRBJ1-6, with unresolved D. Per germline, CDR1 MNHEY and CDR2 SMNVEV (reference sequence). The CDR3 covers 16 residues. V was clipped by 6 bases and J by 0 bases, with 12 bases between them. CDR3 bases: TGTGCCAGCAGCAGACAAATGAGCTCCTATAATTCACCCCTCCACTTT. It yields the protein CASSRQMSSYNSPLHF.

This clone was observed a handful of times. The chain recombines TRBV19 with TRBJ2-1, with TRBD2 matching over 10 bases. Germline CDR1 is LNHDA and CDR2 is SQIVND (reference sequence). The J segment lost 5 bases and the V segment lost 1 base, leaving 11 bases of the junction unmatched. The CDR3 is made up of 18 amino acids. CDR3 nucleotide sequence: TGTGCCAGTAGTATAGCAGCGGGGGGGCTCCTCACCCACAATGAGCAGTTCTTC. Translated, it gives CASSIAAGGLLTHNEQFF.